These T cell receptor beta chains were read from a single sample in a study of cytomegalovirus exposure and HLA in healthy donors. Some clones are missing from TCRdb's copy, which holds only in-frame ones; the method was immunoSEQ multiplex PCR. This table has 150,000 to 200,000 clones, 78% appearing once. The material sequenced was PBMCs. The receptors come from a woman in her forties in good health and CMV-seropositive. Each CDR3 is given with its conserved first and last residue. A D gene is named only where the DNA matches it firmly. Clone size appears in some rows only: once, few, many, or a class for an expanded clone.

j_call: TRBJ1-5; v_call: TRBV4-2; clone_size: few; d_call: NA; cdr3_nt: TGTGCCAGCAGCCAAGAAGACCAGGGATGGCAGCCCCAGCATTTT; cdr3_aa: CASSQEDQGWQPQHF
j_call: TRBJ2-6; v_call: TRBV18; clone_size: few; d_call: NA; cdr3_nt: TGTGCCAGCTCACCACCGGTGCGGGGAGGGGCCAACGTCCTGACTTTC; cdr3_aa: CASSPPVRGGANVLTF
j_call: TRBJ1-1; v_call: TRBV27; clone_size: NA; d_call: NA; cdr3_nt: TGTGCCAGCAGTCTCGCAGCAGGGGTGAACACTGAAGCTTTCTTT; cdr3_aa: CASSLAAGVNTEAFF
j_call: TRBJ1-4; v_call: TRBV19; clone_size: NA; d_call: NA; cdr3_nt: TGTGCCAGTACCCGGGGAGGGCTTAATGAGAAACTGTTTTTT; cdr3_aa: CASTRGGLNEKLFF
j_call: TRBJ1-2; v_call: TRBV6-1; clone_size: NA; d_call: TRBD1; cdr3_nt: TGTGCCAGCAGTCCGGGACAGTCGAACTATGGCTACACCTTC; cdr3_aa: CASSPGQSNYGYTF
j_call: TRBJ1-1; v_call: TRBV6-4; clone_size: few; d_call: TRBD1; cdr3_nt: TGTGCCAGCAGTGTCGACAGGGTAAACACTGAAGCTTTCTTT; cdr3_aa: CASSVDRVNTEAFF
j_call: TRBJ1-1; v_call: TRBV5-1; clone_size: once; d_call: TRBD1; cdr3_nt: TGCGCCAGCAGCCCGACACAGGGGATCACTGAAGCTTTCTTT; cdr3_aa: CASSPTQGITEAFF
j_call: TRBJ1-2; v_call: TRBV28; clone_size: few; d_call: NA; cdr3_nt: TGTGCCAGCAGTCCGCCCCGGTTGTACAACTATGGCTACACCTTC; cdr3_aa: CASSPPRLYNYGYTF
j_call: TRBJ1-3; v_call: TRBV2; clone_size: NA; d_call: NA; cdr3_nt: TGTGCCAGCAGTCAGTGGGGAGGTGGAAACACCATATATTTT; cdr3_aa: CASSQWGGGNTIYF
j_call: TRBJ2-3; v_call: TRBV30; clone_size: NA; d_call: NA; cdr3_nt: TGTGCCTGGAGTCCTAGTGGAGGGACAGATACGCAGTATTTT; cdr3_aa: CAWSPSGGTDTQYF
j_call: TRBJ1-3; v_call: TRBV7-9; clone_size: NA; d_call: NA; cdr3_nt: TGTGCCAGCAGCCCCTCCCCCTCGGACACCATATATTTT; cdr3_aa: CASSPSPSDTIYF
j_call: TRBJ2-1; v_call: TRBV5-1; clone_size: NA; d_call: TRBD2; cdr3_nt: TGCGCCAGCAGCTTGGATTCTAGCGGGGGGGCCCCGGACAATGAGCAGTTCTTC; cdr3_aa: CASSLDSSGGAPDNEQFF
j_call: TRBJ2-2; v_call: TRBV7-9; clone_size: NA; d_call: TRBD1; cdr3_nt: TGTGCCAGCAGCCCCGACAGGGTTTTGAACACCGGGGAGCTGTTTTTT; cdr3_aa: CASSPDRVLNTGELFF
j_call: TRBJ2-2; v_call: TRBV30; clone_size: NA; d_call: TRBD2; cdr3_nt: TGTGCCTGGGCGGGGGGCACGAACACCGGGGAGCTGTTTTTT; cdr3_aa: CAWAGGTNTGELFF
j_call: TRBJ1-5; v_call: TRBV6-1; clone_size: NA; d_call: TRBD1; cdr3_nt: TGTGCCAGCGAAAGGGACAGGGCCGATCAGCCCCAGCATTTT; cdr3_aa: CASERDRADQPQHF
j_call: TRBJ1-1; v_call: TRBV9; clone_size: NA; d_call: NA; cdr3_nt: TGTGCCAGCAGCCCCCTGAAAGGGGACATGAACACTGAAGCTTTCTTT; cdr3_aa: CASSPLKGDMNTEAFF
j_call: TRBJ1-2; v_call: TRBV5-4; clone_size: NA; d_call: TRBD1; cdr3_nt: TGTGCCAGCAGCTTGGGACAGGGGACCGCTAACTATGGCTACACCTTC; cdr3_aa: CASSLGQGTANYGYTF
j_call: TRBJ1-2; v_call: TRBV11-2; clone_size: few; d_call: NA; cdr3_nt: TGTGCCAGCAGCGAAATGCGATCGAGGAAAGCTAACTATGGCTACACCTTC; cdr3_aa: CASSEMRSRKANYGYTF
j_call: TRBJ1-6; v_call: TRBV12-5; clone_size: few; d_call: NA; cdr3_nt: TGTGCTAGTGGTTTGAGTCGGGAGCCCCTCCACTTT; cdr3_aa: CASGLSREPLHF
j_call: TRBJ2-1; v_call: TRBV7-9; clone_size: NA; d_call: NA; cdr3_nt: TGTGCCAGCACCGGGGGGACACGATACAATGAGCAGTTCTTC; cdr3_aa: CASTGGTRYNEQFF
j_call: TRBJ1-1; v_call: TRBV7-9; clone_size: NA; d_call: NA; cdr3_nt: TGTGCCAGCAGCCGCAAGTGGGGAGAGGAAGCTTTCTTT; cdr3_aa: CASSRKWGEEAFF
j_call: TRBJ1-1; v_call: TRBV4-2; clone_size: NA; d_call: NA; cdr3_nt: TGTGCCAGCAGCCAAGACGGTTGGGGGGACTCTGAAGCTTTCTTT; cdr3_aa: CASSQDGWGDSEAFF
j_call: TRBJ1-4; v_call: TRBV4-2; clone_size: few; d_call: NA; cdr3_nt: TGTGCCAGCAGCCAAGTGCGTCAGGCGCGGGGTGAAAAACTGTTTTTT; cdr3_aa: CASSQVRQARGEKLFF
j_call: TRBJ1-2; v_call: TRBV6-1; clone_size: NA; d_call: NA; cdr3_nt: TGTGCCAGCAGTGAGGCTTCATTTAGCGAGGCCCACTATGGCTATACCTTC; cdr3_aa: CASSEASFSEAHYGYTF
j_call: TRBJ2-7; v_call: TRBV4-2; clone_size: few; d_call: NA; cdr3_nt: TGTGCCAGCAGCCACCTAGACAGATACGAGCAGTACTTC; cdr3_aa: CASSHLDRYEQYF
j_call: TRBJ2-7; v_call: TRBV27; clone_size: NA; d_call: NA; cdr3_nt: TGTGCCAGCAGTTTGAGGGTGGGCCACGAGCAGTACTTC; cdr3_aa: CASSLRVGHEQYF
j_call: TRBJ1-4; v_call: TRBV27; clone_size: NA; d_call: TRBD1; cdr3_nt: TGTGCCAGCAGTCAGACAGGGGAGGGGGAAAAACTGTTTTTT; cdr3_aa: CASSQTGEGEKLFF
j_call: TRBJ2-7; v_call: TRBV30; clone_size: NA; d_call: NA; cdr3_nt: TGTGCCTGGTTAAGGAAGGGGGCCTACGAGCAGTACTTC; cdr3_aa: CAWLRKGAYEQYF
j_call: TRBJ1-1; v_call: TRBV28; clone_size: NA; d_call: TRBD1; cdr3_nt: TGTGCCAGCACCAGGGGGCTTTTGGGAGCTTTCTTT; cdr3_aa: CASTRGLLGAFF